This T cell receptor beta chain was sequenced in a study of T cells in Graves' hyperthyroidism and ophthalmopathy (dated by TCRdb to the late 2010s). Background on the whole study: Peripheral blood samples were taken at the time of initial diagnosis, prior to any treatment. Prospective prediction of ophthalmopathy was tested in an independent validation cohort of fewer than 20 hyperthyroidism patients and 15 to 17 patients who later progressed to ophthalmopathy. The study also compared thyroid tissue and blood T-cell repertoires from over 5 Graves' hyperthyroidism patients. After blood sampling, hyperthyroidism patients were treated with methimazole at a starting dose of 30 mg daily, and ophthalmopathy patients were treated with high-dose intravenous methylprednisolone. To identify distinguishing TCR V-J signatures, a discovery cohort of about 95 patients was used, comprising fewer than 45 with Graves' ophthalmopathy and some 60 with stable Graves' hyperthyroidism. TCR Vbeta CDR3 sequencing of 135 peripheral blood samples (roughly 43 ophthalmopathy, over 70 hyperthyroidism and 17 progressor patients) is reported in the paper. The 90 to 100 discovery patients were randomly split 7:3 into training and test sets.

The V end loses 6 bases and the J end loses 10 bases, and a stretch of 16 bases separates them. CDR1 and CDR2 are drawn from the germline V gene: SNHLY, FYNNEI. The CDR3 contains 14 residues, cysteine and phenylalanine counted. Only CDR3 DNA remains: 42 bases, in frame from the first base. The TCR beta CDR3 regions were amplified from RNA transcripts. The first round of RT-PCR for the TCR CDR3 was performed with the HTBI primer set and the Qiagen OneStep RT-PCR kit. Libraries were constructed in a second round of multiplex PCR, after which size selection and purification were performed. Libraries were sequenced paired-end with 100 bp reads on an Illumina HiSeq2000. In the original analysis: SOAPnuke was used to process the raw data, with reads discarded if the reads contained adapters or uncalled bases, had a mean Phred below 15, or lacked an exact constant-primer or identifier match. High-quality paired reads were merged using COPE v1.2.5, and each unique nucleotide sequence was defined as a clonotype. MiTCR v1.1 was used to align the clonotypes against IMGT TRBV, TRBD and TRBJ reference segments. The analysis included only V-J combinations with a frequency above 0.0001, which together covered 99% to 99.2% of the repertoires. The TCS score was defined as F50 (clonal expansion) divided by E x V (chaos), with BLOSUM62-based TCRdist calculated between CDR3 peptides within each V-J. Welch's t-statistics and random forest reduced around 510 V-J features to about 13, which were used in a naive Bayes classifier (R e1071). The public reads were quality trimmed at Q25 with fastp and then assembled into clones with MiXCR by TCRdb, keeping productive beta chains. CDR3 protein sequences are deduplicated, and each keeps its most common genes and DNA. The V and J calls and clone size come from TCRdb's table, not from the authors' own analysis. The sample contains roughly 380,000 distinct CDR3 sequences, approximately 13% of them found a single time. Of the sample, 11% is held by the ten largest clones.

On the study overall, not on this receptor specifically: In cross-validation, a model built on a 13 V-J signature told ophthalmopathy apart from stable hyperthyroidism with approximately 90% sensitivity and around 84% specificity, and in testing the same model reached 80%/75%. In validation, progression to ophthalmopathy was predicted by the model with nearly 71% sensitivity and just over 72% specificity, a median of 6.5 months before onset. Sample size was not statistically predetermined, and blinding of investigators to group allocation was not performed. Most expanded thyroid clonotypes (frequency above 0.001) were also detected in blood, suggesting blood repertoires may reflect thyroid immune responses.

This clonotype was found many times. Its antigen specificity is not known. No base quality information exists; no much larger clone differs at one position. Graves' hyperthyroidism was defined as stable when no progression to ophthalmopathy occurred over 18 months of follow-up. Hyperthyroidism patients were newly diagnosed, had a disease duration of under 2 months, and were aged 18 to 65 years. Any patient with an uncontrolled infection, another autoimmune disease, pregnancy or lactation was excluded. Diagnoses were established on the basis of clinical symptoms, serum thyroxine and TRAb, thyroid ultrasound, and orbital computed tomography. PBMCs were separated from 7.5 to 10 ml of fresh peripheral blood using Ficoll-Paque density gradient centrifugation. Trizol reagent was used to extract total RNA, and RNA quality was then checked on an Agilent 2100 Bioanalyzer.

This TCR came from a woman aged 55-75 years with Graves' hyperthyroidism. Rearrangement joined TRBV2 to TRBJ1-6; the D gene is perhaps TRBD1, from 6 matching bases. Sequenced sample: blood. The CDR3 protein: CASRQQGLRSPLHF. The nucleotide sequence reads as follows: TGTGCCAGCAGGCAACAGGGATTGAGGTCACCCCTCCACTTT.